This entry features one T cell receptor (beta chain) sequence. Its specificity is not known. Healthy Caucasians provided all donations. The J segment lost 3 bases and the V segment lost 7 bases, leaving 17 bases of the junction unmatched. This CDR3 has 19 residues. CDR1 is WSHSY, CDR2 SAAADI, per germline. These data belong to a study of identical twins. Findings and caveats of the study: Models, which agreed with sharing between unrelated individuals, nonetheless underestimated the out-of-frame TCR alpha sharing seen in monozygotic twins.

cDNA molecules carried unique molecular identifiers, and template switching added a universal primer site. Using its own MiXCR run on the 5' RACE reads, TCRdb lists one record per CDR3 protein. The sample has around 450,000 distinct CDR3 sequences; approximately 15% are singletons. The same data also contributed to another study, on yellow fever vaccine responses in identical twins.

This rearrangement joins TRBV10-2 to TRBJ2-3, with 12 bases matching TRBD2. The sequence derives from a woman aged 18 to 35 in good health. Sequencing input: CD4+ T cells sorted from blood. CDR3 bases: TGCGCCAGCAACCCTTCGCGTGGGACTAGCGGGCTTTTGACAGATACGCAGTATTTT. Translating gives CASNPSRGTSGLLTDTQYF.